The source of this T cell receptor beta chain is a study of blood T cells in healthy people across ages. Across the whole study: Per two T cells, about one barcoded beta molecule was captured through template switching.

The V gene's germline CDR1 is DFQATT and CDR2 SNEGSKA (reference sequence). The CDR3 length is 14 residues. The V segment lost 5 bases and the J segment 8 bases; nucleotides outside the gene matches: 5. This clonotype was seen a few times. Donors gave 9 to 10 milliliters of peripheral blood apiece. The authors ran a second PCR of about 7 to 12 cycles using a sample-barcoded 5' primer and a J-beta primer mix. From the 5' RACE reads, TCRdb called clonotypes with MiXCR, one entry per CDR3 protein. The sample includes roughly 1,700,000 distinct CDR3 sequences, approximately 28% of them seen just once. The chain has TRBV20-1 and TRBJ2-1; 14 bases are a match to TRBD2. The sequence was collected from a woman aged 25 to 39 in good health. Source material: blood. Written as DNA, the CDR3 is TGCAGTGCTGAGGGACTAGCGGGAGCCGATGAGCAGTTCTTC. Translating it yields CSAEGLAGADEQFF.